The present TCR beta chain was sequenced within a study of shared clonotypes between healthy human individuals. As for the study in general: Each donor's CD8 memory used one plate, CD8 naive two, each CD4 subset three.

Study-wide findings and caveats: Sampling used blood alone; tissue repertoires probably differ.

In the case of this clone: Its antigen is unidentified.

Assay: immunoSEQ multiplex PCR; the TCRdb copy retains only in-frame clones and omits some. This sample has around 2.5 million clones; 80% to 95% occur once, and the top ten carry 0.35% to 0.45%. Germline CDR1 is SGHNT and CDR2 is YENEEA. The CDR3 is 16 amino acids. V lost 5 bases, J lost 5 bases, and 6 bases stayed unmatched. Input material: naive CD4+ T cells from PBMCs. This sample's subset: CD45RA+ positively selected. The chain employs TRBV11-3 and TRBJ2-1, with 13 bases that match TRBD2. This clonotype was sampled from a man between 18 and 35 years old in good health. Some clones in this sample may be carry-over from other donors' samples. The DNA of the CDR3 is TGTGCCAGCAGCCCAGGGACTAGCGGGACCCACAATGAGCAGTTCTTC. Its protein product is CASSPGTSGTHNEQFF.